One sample yielded the 26 T cell receptor beta chains listed below, sequenced in a study of identifying expanded T cells in peripheral blood. The repertoire was sequenced with immunoSEQ multiplex PCR; TCRdb's copy has only in-frame clones and lacks some. The table includes tens of thousands of clones, roughly 89% detected once. The sequenced sample was blood. The receptor set was obtained from a person between 18 and 75 years old in good health.

V usage is TRBV18 and J usage is TRBJ2-1; 8 nucleotides align to TRBD2. This CDR3 comprises 17 residues. Germline lookup yields CDR1 KGHSH and CDR2 LQKENI. J was trimmed by 2 bases and V by 3 bases; bases with no gene match: 9. The CDR3 spells CASSPAGSGTPYNEQFF. As DNA, the CDR3 is TGTGCCAGCTCACCCGCTGGTAGCGGGACCCCCTACAATGAGCAGTTCTTC. The full variable domain, rest sourced from reference TRBV18 and TRBJ2-1, is NAGVMQNPRHLVRRRGQEARLRCSPMKGHSHVYWYRQLPEEGLKFMVYLQKENIIDESGMPKERFSAEFPKEGPSILRIQQVVRGDSAAYFCASSPAGSGTPYNEQFFGPGTRLTVL.

J is TRBJ2-5 and V is TRBV6-5; D is possibly TRBD2 (7 bases). CDR1 and CDR2 from the germline V gene are MNHEY and SVGAGI. Trimming cost V 5 bases and J 5 bases, with 18 bases left between them. This CDR3 spans 15 amino acids. CDR3 amino acids: CASSTGGPSGETQYF. The CDR3, as DNA: TGTGCCAGCAGTACCGGGGGGCCCTCTGGGGAGACCCAGTACTTC.

The CDR3 coding sequence is TGTGCCAGCAGCTTAATAGGTCTCGGCGGGAGGGCCGGGGAGCTGTTTTTT. Translated, it gives CASSLIGLGGRAGELFF. The chain is built from TRBV7-3 and TRBJ2-2, with 9 bases identical to TRBD2. The CDR3 is 17 residues long. V lost 1 base and J lost 6; bases outside the gene matches: 9. Per germline, CDR1 SGHTA and CDR2 FQGTGA.

In this sample, this clone turned up a few times. The chain carries TRBV9 and TRBJ2-3, with a tentative D call TRBD2 (6 bases). Germline V gives CDR1 SGDLS, CDR2 YYNGEE. Trimming removed 0 bases at V and 4 bases at J, with 15 bases between. The CDR3 sequence is 16 residues long. The CDR3 region is CASSVGRGGVADTQYF. CDR3 nucleotide sequence: TGTGCCAGCAGCGTAGGTAGGGGAGGAGTTGCAGATACGCAGTATTTT.

V and J are TRBV7-8 and TRBJ2-1, with D tentatively TRBD2 (6 bases). CDR1 and CDR2 from the germline V gene are SGHVS and FQNEAQ. Trimming took 1 base from V and 3 from J, leaving 10 bases between them. The CDR3 length is 15 residues. The CDR3 here is CASSLVAGLYNEQFF. The DNA for the CDR3 is TGTGCCAGCAGCTTAGTTGCGGGGCTCTACAATGAGCAGTTCTTC.

The rearrangement joins TRBV5-4 to TRBJ2-1, with 11 bases aligning to TRBD1. Looked up from germline, CDR1 is SGHNT and CDR2 is YYREEE (reference sequence). CDR3 length equals 16 residues. The J segment lost 4 bases and the V segment lost 4 bases, leaving 7 bases of the junction unmatched. CDR3 DNA: TGTGCCAGCAGCCAAGAGGACAGGGGGCAATACAATGAGCAGTTCTTC. Amino acid sequence: CASSQEDRGQYNEQFF.

The chain combines TRBV5-1 with TRBJ2-7; 8 bases align to TRBD1. J lost 2 bases, V lost 4 bases, and 8 bases had no gene match. CDR3 size: 15 residues. The V gene's germline CDR1 is SGHRS and CDR2 YFSETQ. The CDR3 region is CASSKRDRLTYEQYF. DNA of the CDR3: TGCGCCAGCAGCAAAAGGGACAGGCTTACCTACGAGCAGTACTTC. The full variable domain, with the rest looked up from reference TRBV5-1 and TRBJ2-7, is KAGVTQTPRYLIKTRGQQVTLSCSPISGHRSVSWYQQTPGQGLQFLFEYFSETQRNKGNFPGRFSGRQFSNSRSEMNVSTLELGDSALYLCASSKRDRLTYEQYFGPGTRLTVT.

CDR3 nucleotide sequence: TGTGCCAGCAGCTTGGACGGCCAATACAATGAGCAGTTCTTC. Protein: CASSLDGQYNEQFF. The chain employs TRBV7-9 and TRBJ2-1, with D unresolved. V gave up 3 bases and J gave up 4 bases, with 10 bases separating them. The CDR3 has 14 residues. Germline V gene lookup returns CDR1 SEHNR and CDR2 FQNEAQ (reference sequence).

The V and J genes are TRBV10-3 and TRBJ1-1; D unclear. The germline CDR1 and CDR2 sequences are ENHRY and SYGVKD. The CDR3 has 15 residues. The V gene lost 4 bases and the J gene lost 2 bases, with 14 bases spanning the gap. Here the CDR3 DNA reads TGTGCCATCAGTGGATCGACAACCGGAAACACTGAAGCTTTCTTT. This sequence encodes CAISGSTTGNTEAFF.

This chain connects TRBV4-2 to TRBJ2-1; D unresolved. Trimming left V 0 bases short and J 3 bases short, with 3 bases between. The CDR3 length is 13 residues. Germline CDR1 LGHNA, CDR2 YNFKEQ. CDR3 sequence (DNA): TGTGCCAGCAGCCAAGATTACTACAATGAGCAGTTCTTC. It encodes CASSQDYYNEQFF.

The genes are TRBV7-3 and TRBJ2-3, with 10 nucleotides matching TRBD2. V was pared by 5 bases and J by 1 base, with 9 bases of the junction left unmatched. There are 17 residues in the CDR3. The germline V gene has CDR1 SGHTA and CDR2 FQGTGA. The DNA for the CDR3 is TGTGCCAGCAGCCCCATCCTAGCGGGAGATGGCACAGATACGCAGTATTTT. It codes for CASSPILAGDGTDTQYF.

The chain employs TRBV6-5 and TRBJ1-2; D is uncertain. The CDR3 sequence is 14 residues long. V lost 6 bases and J 0 bases, leaving 11 bases between the germline ends. Per germline, CDR1 MNHEY and CDR2 SVGAGI. In DNA form, the CDR3 reads TGTGCCAGCAGCCCGGCCCCTACTAACTATGGCTACACCTTC. This sequence encodes CASSPAPTNYGYTF.

V gene TRBV7-3 combines with J gene TRBJ2-2; 10 bases agree with TRBD2. The CDR3 has 16 amino acids. J was trimmed by 2 bases and V by 6 bases; bases with no gene match: 6. In germline, CDR1 is SGHTA, CDR2 FQGTGA. CDR3 nucleotide sequence: TGTGCCAGCAGAACTGGGACTAGCGCTAACACCGGGGAGCTGTTTTTT. Encoded protein: CASRTGTSANTGELFF.

In its sample, this clone was seen a few times. The V call is TRBV19, the J call TRBJ2-2, with 11 bases lining up with TRBD1. V was clipped by 8 bases and J by 5 bases; unmatched bases: 4. The CDR3 sequence is 14 residues long. From germline, CDR1 is LNHDA and CDR2 SQIVND (reference sequence). The CDR3 spells CASRDRGFTGELFF. In DNA, the CDR3 is TGTGCCAGTCGGGACAGGGGGTTTACCGGGGAGCTGTTTTTT.

V gene TRBV2 combines with J gene TRBJ1-4; 7 bases are shared with TRBD1. The junction had 4 bases not matched to a gene; V was cut back by 3 bases and J by 6 bases. The CDR3 is 14 residues long. Germline V gene lookup returns CDR1 SNHLY and CDR2 FYNNEI. This CDR3 is CASSDWQGDEKLFF. The CDR3 nucleotides read TGTGCCAGCAGTGATTGGCAGGGGGATGAAAAACTGTTTTTT. Using reference TRBV2 and TRBJ1-4 for the parts outside the CDR3, the full variable domain is EPEVTQTPSHQVTQMGQEVILRCVPISNHLYFYWYRQILGQKVEFLVSFYNNEISEKSEIFDDQFSVERPDGSNFTLKIRSTKLEDSAMYFCASSDWQGDEKLFFGSGTQLSVL.

The rearrangement joins TRBV7-2 to TRBJ2-3, with D maybe TRBD1 (6 bases). V gave up 0 bases and J gave up 4 bases, with 11 bases separating them. The CDR3 spans 15 residues. CDR1 is SGHTA and CDR2 is FQGNSA in the germline V gene. The CDR3 region has the DNA TGTGCCAGCAGCTTAGCGGCAGGGGATGCAGATACGCAGTATTTT. Translated: CASSLAAGDADTQYF.

The chain uses TRBV28 and TRBJ2-7; no definite D call. The germline V gene encodes CDR1 MDHEN and CDR2 SYDVKM. This CDR3 is 11 amino acids long. The germline V and J ends were trimmed by 3 bases and 9 bases, with 9 bases remaining between them. The CDR3 bases are TGTGCCAGCAGTTTTTATAACGGGCAGTACTTC. Amino acid sequence: CASSFYNGQYF.

In its sample, this clone was seen once. V and J are TRBV6-5 and TRBJ2-5, with D maybe TRBD2 (6 bases). The CDR3 is 16 amino acids. Germline V CDR1 and CDR2: MNHEY, SVGAGI. The ends were cut back, 0 bases at V and 0 bases at J, with 11 bases in the middle. The CDR3 protein is CASSYSAGVYQETQYF. CDR3 nucleotide sequence: TGTGCCAGCAGTTACTCAGCGGGTGTGTACCAAGAGACCCAGTACTTC.

This clone appeared once. V is TRBV9 and J is TRBJ2-3; the D is unclear. Trimming cost V 3 bases and J 10 bases, with 15 bases left between them. This CDR3 is built from 13 residues. Germline loops: CDR1 SGDLS, CDR2 YYNGEE. Written as DNA, the CDR3 is TGTGCCAGCAGCGGATCTCGGGCTACGGCGCAGTATTTT. Protein product: CASSGSRATAQYF.

This chain joins TRBV7-8 and TRBJ1-4; 8 bases match TRBD1. CDR1 and CDR2 (germline): SGHVS, FQNEAQ. Trimming removed 6 bases from V and 5 bases from J; junction bases left unmatched: 8. The CDR3 spans 15 residues. CDR3 nucleotide sequence: TGTGCCAGCAGGGACGACAGGGGAGGAAATGAAAAACTGTTTTTT. Its translation is CASRDDRGGNEKLFF.

The gene calls are TRBV10-3 and TRBJ2-7, with D possibly matching TRBD1 (7 bases). CDR3 size: 13 residues. Germline V lookup: CDR1 ENHRY, CDR2 SYGVKD. V was trimmed by 8 bases and J by 3 bases, leaving 14 bases between them. The CDR3 DNA follows: TGTGCCATCTCGGGGGACAGTAACTACGAGCAGTACTTC. It is translated as CAISGDSNYEQYF.

V usage is TRBV13 and J usage is TRBJ1-3; no firm D call. The CDR3 has 15 amino acids. Germline CDR1 PRHDT, CDR2 FYEKMQ (reference sequence). Trimming pared 5 bases from V and 0 bases from J, leaving 11 bases between. The CDR3 region has the DNA TGTGCCAGCAGCAGCCCTACCCGCTCTGGAAACACCATATATTTT. It encodes CASSSPTRSGNTIYF.

This chain connects TRBV5-1 to TRBJ2-7; D may be TRBD1 (5 bases). The CDR3 sequence is 14 residues long. Looked up from germline, CDR1 is SGHRS and CDR2 is YFSETQ. Deletions cut 0 bases from V and 5 bases from J, with 12 bases between. CDR3: CASSLVLDTHEQYF. In DNA form, the CDR3 reads TGCGCCAGCAGCTTGGTCCTGGACACCCACGAGCAGTACTTC.

This sequence joins TRBV27 and TRBJ2-2, with TRBD1 matching 11 bases. V lost 5 bases and J lost 4; bases outside the gene matches: 3. The CDR3 contains 15 residues. Germline V gene lookup returns CDR1 MNHEY and CDR2 SMNVEV (reference sequence). This CDR3 is CASSTGTGGTGELFF. CDR3 in DNA: TGTGCCAGCAGTACCGGGACAGGGGGCACCGGGGAGCTGTTTTTT.

J is TRBJ2-1 and V is TRBV5-1; 13 bases line up with TRBD2. V trimming: 4 bases; J trimming: 6 bases; junction bases outside the gene matches: 13. Germline V gene sequence: CDR1 SGHRS, CDR2 YFSETQ. This CDR3 has 18 amino acids. The CDR3 region is CASSNLDPGLAGTNEQFF. Here the CDR3 DNA reads TGCGCCAGCAGCAACTTGGATCCGGGACTAGCGGGGACCAATGAGCAGTTCTTC.

This chain connects TRBV27 to TRBJ2-1, with TRBD1 as a possible D gene (5 bases). The germline V gene encodes CDR1 MNHEY and CDR2 SMNVEV (reference sequence). Trimming stripped 6 bases from V and 5 bases from J, with 14 bases between. CDR3 length equals 14 residues. CDR3 coding DNA: TGTGCCAGCAGCCAGACAGAGACCCACAATGAGCAGTTCTTC. Its protein is CASSQTETHNEQFF.